A selection of T cell receptor beta chains follows, all from one sample in a study of response to subunit inactivated influenza vaccine. MiXCR, applied by TCRdb to the RT-PCR reads, yields one record per CDR3 protein. The data contain about 520,000 distinct CDR3 sequences, approximately 6.9% of them seen just once; the ten biggest clones take up around 12%. Sequenced material: PBMCs from blood, taken around 2 years after vaccination. The receptor source for this set is a man aged 50-75 years who received an inactivated influenza vaccine. Each CDR3 is given with its conserved first and last residue. D genes are given only for firm matches. Some rows have no size entry. The others give once, few or many, or a class for an expanded clone.

clone_size d_call j_call v_call cdr3_length cdr3_aa cdr3_nt
NA TRBD2 TRBJ2-1 TRBV28 18 CASSPWRSSGSSYNEQFF TGTGCCAGCAGCCCCTGGCGCTCTAGCGGGAGCTCCTACAATGAGCAGTTCTTC
NA NA TRBJ1-3 TRBV7-9 16 CASSLGSQSSGNTIYF TGTGCCAGCAGCTTGGGCAGCCAGAGCTCTGGAAACACCATATATTTT
NA NA TRBJ1-2 TRBV12-3/TRBV12-4 14 CASSLGAGFDGYTF TGTGCCAGCAGTTTAGGAGCCGGGTTTGATGGCTACACCTTC
NA NA TRBJ2-3 TRBV28 18 CASSLGGFWPSTGDTQYF TGTGCCAGCAGTTTAGGAGGGTTTTGGCCCAGCACCGGAGATACGCAGTATTTT
many NA TRBJ2-2 TRBV5-1 11 CASSFGGELFF TGCGCCAGCAGCTTTGGCGGGGAGCTGTTTTTT
few TRBD1 TRBJ2-5 TRBV5-1 15 CASSATTGDQETQYF TGCGCCAGCAGCGCGACTACAGGGGACCAAGAGACCCAGTACTTC
few NA TRBJ2-5 TRBV6-1 15 CASKATRGGAETQYF TGTGCCAGCAAGGCGACCCGAGGGGGGGCGGAGACCCAGTACTTC
many NA TRBJ1-4 TRBV4-3 15 CASSQDSRTNEKLFF TGCGCCAGCAGCCAAGACTCAAGGACTAATGAAAAACTGTTTTTT
NA NA TRBJ2-5 TRBV14 14 CASSPRIVRETQYF TGTGCCAGCAGCCCACGGATAGTCCGGGAGACCCAGTACTTC
many NA TRBJ2-7 TRBV4-3 15 CASSQEVRPTYEQYF TGCGCCAGCAGCCAAGAGGTGAGGCCGACCTACGAGCAGTACTTC
many NA TRBJ1-5 TRBV6-2/TRBV6-3 15 CASSYSGGTYQPQHF TGTGCCAGCAGTTACTCCGGAGGGACGTATCAGCCCCAGCATTTT
many NA TRBJ2-7 TRBV6-1 16 CASRGIGDSIFYEQYF TGTGCCAGCCGGGGTATTGGGGACTCTATATTCTACGAGCAGTACTTC
NA NA TRBJ2-5 TRBV28 12 CASSVGWMTQYF TGTGCCAGCAGTGTCGGGTGGATGACCCAGTACTTC
few TRBD1 TRBJ2-7 TRBV4-1 16 CASSRTGDRGSYEQYF TGCGCCAGCAGTCGGACAGGGGATCGGGGGTCCTACGAGCAGTACTTC
few NA TRBJ2-7 TRBV9 14 CASSKRQAAYEQYF TGTGCCAGCAGCAAAAGACAGGCCGCCTACGAGCAGTACTTC
NA NA TRBJ1-2 TRBV20-1 10 CSAPPGGYTF TGCAGTGCTCCACCCGGTGGCTACACCTTC
NA NA TRBJ2-2 TRBV5-4 14 CASRPLPDTGELFF TGTGCCAGCAGGCCGCTCCCGGACACCGGGGAGCTGTTTTTT
few NA TRBJ2-5 TRBV15 12 CATSRGGETQYF TGTGCCACCAGCAGAGGGGGGGAGACCCAGTACTTC
NA TRBD1 TRBJ2-3 TRBV24-1 18 CATSDFAGTGGFRDTQYF TGTGCCACCAGTGATTTCGCCGGGACAGGGGGTTTTCGAGATACGCAGTATTTT
many TRBD2 TRBJ2-5 TRBV5-1 16 CASSLGTSGKQETQYF TGCGCCAGCAGCTTGGGGACTAGCGGGAAACAAGAGACCCAGTACTTC
few NA TRBJ2-2 TRBV6-5 18 CASSNYPGTSGVLGELFF TGTGCCAGCAGTAACTATCCCGGGACCTCGGGCGTGCTCGGGGAGCTGTTTTTT
many TRBD1 TRBJ1-2 TRBV7-2 15 CASSLAGGGNYGYTF TGTGCCAGCAGCTTAGCAGGGGGCGGAAACTATGGCTACACCTTC
many TRBD1 TRBJ1-2 TRBV7-6 15 CASSLSVTGEYGYTF TGTGCCAGCAGCTTATCCGTAACAGGGGAATATGGCTACACCTTC
many NA TRBJ2-3 TRBV12-3/TRBV12-4 15 CASRSYQSGTDTQYF TGTGCCAGCAGATCCTATCAATCGGGCACAGATACGCAGTATTTT
many TRBD1 TRBJ1-1 TRBV29-1 12 CSVAGGFAEAFF TGCAGCGTCGCAGGGGGCTTCGCTGAAGCTTTCTTT
NA NA TRBJ2-3 TRBV4-2 17 CASSSEPLLARPDTQYF TGTGCCAGCAGCTCGGAGCCCTTGTTAGCGAGGCCAGATACGCAGTATTTT
NA TRBD1 TRBJ1-2 TRBV9 15 CASSVQGTGNYGYTF TGTGCCAGCAGCGTACAAGGGACAGGAAACTATGGCTACACCTTC
many NA TRBJ2-3 TRBV24-1 17 CATEGMRDSKNPDTQYF TGTGCCACGGAAGGCATGCGGGACAGCAAAAATCCAGATACGCAGTATTTT
few NA TRBJ1-2 TRBV7-8 15 CASSLVQGTPYGYTF TGTGCCAGCAGCTTAGTTCAGGGCACTCCCTATGGCTACACCTTC
few NA TRBJ1-2 TRBV25-1 13 CASSGRGGYGYTF TGTGCCAGCAGTGGGAGGGGGGGCTATGGCTACACCTTC
many NA TRBJ2-1 TRBV6-1 17 CASSEARGATLGNEQFF TGTGCCAGCAGTGAAGCGCGAGGGGCTACGCTGGGGAATGAGCAGTTCTTC
NA NA TRBJ2-2 TRBV4-1 15 CASSQEGQVTGELFF TGCGCCAGCAGCCAAGAAGGGCAGGTTACCGGGGAGCTGTTTTTT
many NA TRBJ1-6 TRBV5-1 13 CASSLVENSPLHF TGCGCCAGCAGCTTGGTGGAGAATTCACCCCTCCACTTT
few TRBD2 TRBJ2-5 TRBV6-2/TRBV6-3 16 CASSYPLAGEGETQYF TGTGCCAGCAGTTACCCTCTAGCGGGAGAGGGTGAGACCCAGTACTTC